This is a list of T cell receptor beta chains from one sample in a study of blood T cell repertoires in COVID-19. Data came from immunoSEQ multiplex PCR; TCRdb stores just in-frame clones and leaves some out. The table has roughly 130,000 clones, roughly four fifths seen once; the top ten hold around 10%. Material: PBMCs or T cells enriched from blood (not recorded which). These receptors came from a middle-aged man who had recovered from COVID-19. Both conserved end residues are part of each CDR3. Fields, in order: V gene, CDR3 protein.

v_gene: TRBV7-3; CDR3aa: CASSPGLNTDTQYF
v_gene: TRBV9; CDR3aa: CASSDPTGADEQFF
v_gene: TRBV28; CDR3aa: CASSLGAPGEKLFF
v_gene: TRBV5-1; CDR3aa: CASRGDLGGVGTYEQYF
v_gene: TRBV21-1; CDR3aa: CASSMDRENQPQHF
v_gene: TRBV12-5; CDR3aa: CASAFDTTNEKLFF
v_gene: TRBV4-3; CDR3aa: CASSQEKIMRGGGSEKLFF
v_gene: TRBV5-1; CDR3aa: CASSPGWTGEGYEQYF
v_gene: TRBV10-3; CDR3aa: CAIKGQGAQETQYF
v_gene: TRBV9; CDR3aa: CASSVVSDNTEAFF
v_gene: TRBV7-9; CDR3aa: CASSLIGGLRGANVLTF
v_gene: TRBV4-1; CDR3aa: CASSPIGQGLWKGFF
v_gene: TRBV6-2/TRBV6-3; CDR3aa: CASSYESGAYQPQHF
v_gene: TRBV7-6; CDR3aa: CASSLSGGPLGEQFF
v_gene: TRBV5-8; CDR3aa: CASSDTGRGNQPQHF
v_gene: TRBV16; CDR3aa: CASSQWAGEIPDTQYF
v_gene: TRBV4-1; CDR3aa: CASSQNVVQETQYF
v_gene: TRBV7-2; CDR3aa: CASSLIPGNNQPQHF
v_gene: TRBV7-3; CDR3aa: CASSSRDRGTDSNQPQHF
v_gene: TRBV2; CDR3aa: CASSDYGYTF